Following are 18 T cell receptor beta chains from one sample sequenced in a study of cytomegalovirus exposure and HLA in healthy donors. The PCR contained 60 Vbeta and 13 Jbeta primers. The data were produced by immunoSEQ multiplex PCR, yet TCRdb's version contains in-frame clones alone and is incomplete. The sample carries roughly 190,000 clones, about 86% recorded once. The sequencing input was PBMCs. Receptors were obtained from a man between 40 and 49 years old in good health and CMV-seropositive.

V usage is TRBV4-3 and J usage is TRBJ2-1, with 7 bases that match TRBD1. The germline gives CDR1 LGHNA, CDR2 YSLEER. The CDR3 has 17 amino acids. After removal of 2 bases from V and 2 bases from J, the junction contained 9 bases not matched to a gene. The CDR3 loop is CASSQRGTGTAYNEQFF. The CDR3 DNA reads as TGCGCCAGCAGCCAACGAGGGACCGGGACAGCCTACAATGAGCAGTTCTTC.

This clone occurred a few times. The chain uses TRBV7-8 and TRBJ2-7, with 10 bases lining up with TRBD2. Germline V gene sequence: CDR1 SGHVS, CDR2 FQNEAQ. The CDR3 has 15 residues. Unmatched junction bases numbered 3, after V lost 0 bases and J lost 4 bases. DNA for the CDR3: TGTGCCAGCAGCTTAGCGGGGACTAGCGCTTACGAGCAGTACTTC. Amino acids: CASSLAGTSAYEQYF.

DNA for the CDR3: TGTGCCGGATCCCGGGACAGGGGTAGGGGCACTGAAGCTTTCTTT. Amino acid sequence: CAGSRDRGRGTEAFF. The chain combines TRBV28 with TRBJ1-1, with 10 positions matching TRBD1. The CDR3 consists of 15 residues. Germline values: CDR1 MDHEN, CDR2 SYDVKM. The ends lost 11 bases at V and 4 bases at J; junction bases unmatched: 13.

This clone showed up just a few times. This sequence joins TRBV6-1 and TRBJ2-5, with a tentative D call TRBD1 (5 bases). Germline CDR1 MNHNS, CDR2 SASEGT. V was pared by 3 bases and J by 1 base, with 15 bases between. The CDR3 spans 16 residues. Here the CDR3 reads CASSDRATTIQETQYF. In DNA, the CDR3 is TGTGCCAGCAGTGACAGGGCAACTACTATCCAAGAGACCCAGTACTTC.

The CDR3 here is CAWSATSGTNEQFF. Written as DNA, the CDR3 is TGTGCCTGGAGTGCGACTAGCGGGACTAATGAGCAGTTCTTC. The J gene is TRBJ2-1, the V gene TRBV30; TRBD2 matches 11 bases. V lost 1 base, J lost 7 bases, and 3 bases stayed unmatched. Germline V gives CDR1 GTSNPN, CDR2 SVGIG (reference sequence). This CDR3 has 14 amino acids.

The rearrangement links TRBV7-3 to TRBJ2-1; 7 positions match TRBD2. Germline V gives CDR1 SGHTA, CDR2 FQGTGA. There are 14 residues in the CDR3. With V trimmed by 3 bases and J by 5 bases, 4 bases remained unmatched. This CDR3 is CASSLGTTDNEQFF. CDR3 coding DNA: TGTGCCAGCAGCTTGGGGACTACCGACAATGAGCAGTTCTTC.

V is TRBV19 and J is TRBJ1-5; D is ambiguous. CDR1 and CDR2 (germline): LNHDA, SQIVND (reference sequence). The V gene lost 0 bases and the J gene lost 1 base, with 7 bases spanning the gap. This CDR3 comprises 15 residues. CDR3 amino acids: CASSIEGLSNQPQHF. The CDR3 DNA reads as TGTGCCAGTAGTATAGAAGGACTCAGCAATCAGCCCCAGCATTTT.

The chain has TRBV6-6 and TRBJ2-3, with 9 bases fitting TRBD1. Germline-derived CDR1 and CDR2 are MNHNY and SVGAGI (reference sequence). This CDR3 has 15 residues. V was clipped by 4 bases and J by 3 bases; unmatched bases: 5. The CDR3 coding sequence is TGTGCCAGCAGTTTCGCGGGACAGGGAACAGATACGCAGTATTTT. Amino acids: CASSFAGQGTDTQYF.

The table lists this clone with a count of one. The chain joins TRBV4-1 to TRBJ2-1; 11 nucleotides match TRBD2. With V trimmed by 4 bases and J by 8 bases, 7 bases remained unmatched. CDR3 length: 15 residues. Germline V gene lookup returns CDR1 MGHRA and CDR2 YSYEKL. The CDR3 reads CASSRIAGGNDEQFF. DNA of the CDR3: TGCGCCAGCAGCCGGATAGCGGGAGGGAACGATGAGCAGTTCTTC.

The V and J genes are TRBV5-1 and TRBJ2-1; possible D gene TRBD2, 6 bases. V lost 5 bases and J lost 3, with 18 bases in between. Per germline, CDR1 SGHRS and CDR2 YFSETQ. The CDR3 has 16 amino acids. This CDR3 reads CASRTKAGGLYNEQFF. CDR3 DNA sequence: TGCGCCAGCAGGACCAAAGCGGGCGGGCTCTACAATGAGCAGTTCTTC.

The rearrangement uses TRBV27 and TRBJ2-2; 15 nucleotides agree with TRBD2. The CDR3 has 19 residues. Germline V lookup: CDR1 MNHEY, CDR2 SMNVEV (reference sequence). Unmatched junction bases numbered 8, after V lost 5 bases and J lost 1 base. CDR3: CASSGTSGRLGWNTGELFF. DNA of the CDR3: TGTGCCAGCAGTGGGACTAGCGGGAGGCTCGGTTGGAACACCGGGGAGCTGTTTTTT.

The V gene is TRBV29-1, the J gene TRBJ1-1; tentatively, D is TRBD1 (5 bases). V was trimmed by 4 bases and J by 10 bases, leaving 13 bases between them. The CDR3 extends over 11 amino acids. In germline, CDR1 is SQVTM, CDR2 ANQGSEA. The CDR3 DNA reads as TGCAGCGTTGGGGGATTGGGGCGAGCTTTCTTT. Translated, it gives CSVGGLGRAFF.

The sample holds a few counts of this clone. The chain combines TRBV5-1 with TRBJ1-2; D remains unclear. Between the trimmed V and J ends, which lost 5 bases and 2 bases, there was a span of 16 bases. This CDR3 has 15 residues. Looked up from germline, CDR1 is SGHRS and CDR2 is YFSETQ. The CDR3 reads CASSFDGVPNYGYTF. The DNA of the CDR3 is TGCGCCAGCAGTTTTGACGGGGTTCCGAACTATGGCTACACCTTC.

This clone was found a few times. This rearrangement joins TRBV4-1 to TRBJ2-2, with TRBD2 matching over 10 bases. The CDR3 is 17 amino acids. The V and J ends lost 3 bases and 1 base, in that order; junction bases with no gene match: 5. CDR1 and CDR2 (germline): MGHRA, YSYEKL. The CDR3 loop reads CASSHMASGRNTGELFF. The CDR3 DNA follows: TGCGCCAGCAGCCACATGGCTAGCGGGAGGAACACCGGGGAGCTGTTTTTT.

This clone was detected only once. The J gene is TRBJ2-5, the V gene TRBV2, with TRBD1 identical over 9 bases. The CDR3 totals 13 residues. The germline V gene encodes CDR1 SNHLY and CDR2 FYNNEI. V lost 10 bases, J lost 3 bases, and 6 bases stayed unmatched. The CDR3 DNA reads TGTGCCATTACCCGGGACAGGGAAGAGACCCAGTACTTC. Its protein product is CAITRDREETQYF.

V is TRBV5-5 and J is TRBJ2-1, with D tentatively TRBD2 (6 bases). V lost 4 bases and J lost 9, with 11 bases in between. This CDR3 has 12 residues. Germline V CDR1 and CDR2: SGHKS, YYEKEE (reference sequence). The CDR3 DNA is TGTGCCAGCAGCCTGACTAGTGCTGAGCAGTTCTTC. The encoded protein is CASSLTSAEQFF.

The CDR3 nucleotides read TGTGCCAGTATTCGGTCTCAGGGGGAACTCTATGGCTACACCTTC. It translates to CASIRSQGELYGYTF. The chain couples TRBV19 to TRBJ1-2; 7 bases map to TRBD1. The length of the CDR3 is 15 residues. V trimming: 7 bases; J trimming: 4 bases; junction bases outside the gene matches: 12. Germline CDR1 and CDR2: LNHDA and SQIVND (reference sequence).

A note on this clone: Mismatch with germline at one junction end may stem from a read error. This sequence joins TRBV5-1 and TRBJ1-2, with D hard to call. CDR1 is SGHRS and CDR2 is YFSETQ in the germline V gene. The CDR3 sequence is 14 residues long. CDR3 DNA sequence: TGCGCCAGCAGCGATGGTGGACTGAGCTATGTCTACACCTTC. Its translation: CASSDGGLSYVYTF.